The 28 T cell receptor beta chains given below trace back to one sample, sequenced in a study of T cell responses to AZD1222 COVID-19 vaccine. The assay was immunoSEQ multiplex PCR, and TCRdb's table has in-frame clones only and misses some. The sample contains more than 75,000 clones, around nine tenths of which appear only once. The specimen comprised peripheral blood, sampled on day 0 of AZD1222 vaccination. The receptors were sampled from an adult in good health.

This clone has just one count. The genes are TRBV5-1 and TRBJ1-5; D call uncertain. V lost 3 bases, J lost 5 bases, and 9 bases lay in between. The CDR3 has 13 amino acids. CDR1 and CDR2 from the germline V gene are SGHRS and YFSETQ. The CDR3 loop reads CASSWAGDQPQHF. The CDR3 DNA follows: TGCGCCAGCAGCTGGGCGGGCGATCAGCCCCAGCATTTT.

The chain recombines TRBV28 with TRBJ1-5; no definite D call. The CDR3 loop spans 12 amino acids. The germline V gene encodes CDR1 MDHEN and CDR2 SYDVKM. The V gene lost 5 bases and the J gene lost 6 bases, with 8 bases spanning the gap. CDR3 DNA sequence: TGTGCCAGCAGTCCCCATCTTCAGCCCCAGCATTTT. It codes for CASSPHLQPQHF.

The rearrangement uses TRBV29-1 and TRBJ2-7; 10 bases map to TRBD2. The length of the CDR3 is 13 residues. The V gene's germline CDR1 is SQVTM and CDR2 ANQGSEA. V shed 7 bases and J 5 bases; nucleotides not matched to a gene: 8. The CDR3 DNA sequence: TGCAGCGCCTTGCTAGCGGGAGAACACGAGCAGTACTTC. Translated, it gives CSALLAGEHEQYF.

CDR3 sequence: CASSYSRGAAYEQYF. In DNA, the CDR3 is TGTGCCAGCAGTTACTCGCGGGGGGCGGCCTACGAGCAGTACTTC. The genes are TRBV6-5 and TRBJ2-7; TRBD2 agrees at 8 bases. Germline CDR1 is MNHEY and CDR2 is SVGAGI. This CDR3 is built from 15 residues. J was trimmed by 2 bases and V by 0 bases; bases with no gene match: 3.

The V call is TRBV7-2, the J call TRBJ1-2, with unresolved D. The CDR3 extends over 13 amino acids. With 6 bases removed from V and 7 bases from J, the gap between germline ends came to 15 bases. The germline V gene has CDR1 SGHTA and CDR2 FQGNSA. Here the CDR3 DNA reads TGTGCCAGCAGGGCTGCCGGAGGAGGTGGCTACACCTTC. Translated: CASRAAGGGGYTF.

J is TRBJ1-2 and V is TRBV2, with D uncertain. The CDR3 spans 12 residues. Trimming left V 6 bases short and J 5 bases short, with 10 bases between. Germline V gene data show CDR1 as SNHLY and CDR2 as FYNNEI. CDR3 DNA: TGTGCCAGCAGAGTAGTGGGATATGGCTACACCTTC. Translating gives CASRVVGYGYTF.

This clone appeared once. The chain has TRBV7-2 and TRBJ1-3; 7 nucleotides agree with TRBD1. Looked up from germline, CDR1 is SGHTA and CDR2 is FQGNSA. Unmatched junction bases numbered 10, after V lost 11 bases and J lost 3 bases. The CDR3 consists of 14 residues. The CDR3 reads CALGGGALGNTIYF. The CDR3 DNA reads TGTGCCCTAGGGGGCGGGGCGCTTGGAAACACCATATATTTT.

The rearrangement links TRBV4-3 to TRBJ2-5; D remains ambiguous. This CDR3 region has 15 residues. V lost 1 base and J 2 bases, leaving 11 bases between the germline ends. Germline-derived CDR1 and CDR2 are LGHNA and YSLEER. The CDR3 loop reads CASSQVGRSQETQYF. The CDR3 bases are TGCGCCAGCAGCCAAGTAGGACGATCACAAGAGACCCAGTACTTC.

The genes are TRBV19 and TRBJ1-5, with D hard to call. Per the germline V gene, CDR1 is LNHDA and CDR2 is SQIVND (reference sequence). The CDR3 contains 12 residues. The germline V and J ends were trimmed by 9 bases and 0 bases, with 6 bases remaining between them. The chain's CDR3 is CASSHSNQPQHF. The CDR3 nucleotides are TGTGCCAGCAGTCATAGCAATCAGCCCCAGCATTTT.

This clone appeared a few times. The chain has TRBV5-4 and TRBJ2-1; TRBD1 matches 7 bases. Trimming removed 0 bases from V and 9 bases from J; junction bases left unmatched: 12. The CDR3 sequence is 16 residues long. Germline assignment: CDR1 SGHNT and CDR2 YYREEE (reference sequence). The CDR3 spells CASSLADRVFGSEQFF. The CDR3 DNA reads TGTGCCAGCAGCTTGGCCGACAGGGTCTTTGGGAGTGAGCAGTTCTTC.

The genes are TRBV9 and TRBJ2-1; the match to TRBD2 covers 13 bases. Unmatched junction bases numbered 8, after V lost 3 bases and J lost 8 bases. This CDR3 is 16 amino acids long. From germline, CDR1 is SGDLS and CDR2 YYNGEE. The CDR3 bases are TGTGCCAGCAGCGATCCGGGACTAGCGGGACGGGATGAGCAGTTCTTC. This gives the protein CASSDPGLAGRDEQFF. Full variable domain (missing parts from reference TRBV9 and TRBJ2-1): DSGVTQTPKHLITATGQRVTLRCSPRSGDLSVYWYQQSLDQGLQFLIQYYNGEERAKGNILERFSAQQFPDLHSELNLSSLELGDSALYFCASSDPGLAGRDEQFFGPGTRLTVL.

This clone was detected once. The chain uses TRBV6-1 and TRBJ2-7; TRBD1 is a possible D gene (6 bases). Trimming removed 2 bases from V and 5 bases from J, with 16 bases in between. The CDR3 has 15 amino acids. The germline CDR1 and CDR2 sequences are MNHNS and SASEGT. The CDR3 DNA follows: TGTGCCAGCAGTGAACAGGGGATGAACGAAGACGAGCAGTACTTC. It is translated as CASSEQGMNEDEQYF.

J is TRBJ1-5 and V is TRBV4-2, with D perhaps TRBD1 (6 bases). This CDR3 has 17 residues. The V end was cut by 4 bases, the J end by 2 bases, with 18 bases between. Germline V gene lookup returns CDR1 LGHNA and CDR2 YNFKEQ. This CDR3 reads CASSLRQGSGGNQPQHF. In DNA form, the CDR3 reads TGTGCCAGCAGCCTACGCCAGGGGTCAGGTGGCAATCAGCCCCAGCATTTT.

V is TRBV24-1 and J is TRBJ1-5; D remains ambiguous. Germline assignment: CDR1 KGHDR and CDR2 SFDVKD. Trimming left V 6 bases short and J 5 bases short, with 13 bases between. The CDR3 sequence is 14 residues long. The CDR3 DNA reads TGTGCCACCAGTTATTCGGGTGCCCATCAGCCCCAGCATTTT. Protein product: CATSYSGAHQPQHF.

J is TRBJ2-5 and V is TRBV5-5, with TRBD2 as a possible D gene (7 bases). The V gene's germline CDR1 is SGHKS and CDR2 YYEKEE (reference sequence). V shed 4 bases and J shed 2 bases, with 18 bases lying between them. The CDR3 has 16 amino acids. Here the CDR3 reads CASSLQGRTRQETQYF. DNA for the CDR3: TGTGCCAGCAGCCTACAGGGACGGACTAGGCAAGAGACCCAGTACTTC.

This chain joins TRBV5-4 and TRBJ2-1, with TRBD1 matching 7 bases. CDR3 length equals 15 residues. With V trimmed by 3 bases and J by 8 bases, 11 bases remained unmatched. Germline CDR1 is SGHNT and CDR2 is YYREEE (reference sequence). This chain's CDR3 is CASSSAAGGEDEQFF. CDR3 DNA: TGTGCCAGCAGCTCCGCGGCAGGGGGAGAGGATGAGCAGTTCTTC.

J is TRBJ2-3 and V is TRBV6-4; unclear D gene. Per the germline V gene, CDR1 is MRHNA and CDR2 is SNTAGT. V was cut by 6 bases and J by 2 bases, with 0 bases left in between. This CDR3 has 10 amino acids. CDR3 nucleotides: TGTGCCAGCAGCACAGATACGCAGTATTTT. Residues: CASSTDTQYF.

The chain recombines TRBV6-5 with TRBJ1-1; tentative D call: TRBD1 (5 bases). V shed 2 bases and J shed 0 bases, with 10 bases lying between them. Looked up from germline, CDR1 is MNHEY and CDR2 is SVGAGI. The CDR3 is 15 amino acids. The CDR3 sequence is CASSYQGALNTEAFF. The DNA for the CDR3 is TGTGCCAGCAGTTACCAAGGGGCCCTGAACACTGAAGCTTTCTTT.

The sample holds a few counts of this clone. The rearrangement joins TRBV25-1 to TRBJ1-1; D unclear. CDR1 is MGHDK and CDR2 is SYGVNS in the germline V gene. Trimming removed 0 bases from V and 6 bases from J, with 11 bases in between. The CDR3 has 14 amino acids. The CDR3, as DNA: TGTGCCAGCAGTGAATATCAGGAGGGTTCTGAAGCTTTCTTT. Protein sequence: CASSEYQEGSEAFF.

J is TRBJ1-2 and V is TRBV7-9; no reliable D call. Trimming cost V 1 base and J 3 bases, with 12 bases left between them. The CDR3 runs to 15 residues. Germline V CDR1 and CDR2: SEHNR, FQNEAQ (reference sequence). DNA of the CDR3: TGTGCCAGCAGCTTAGTCGCGCTCCCGGACTATGGCTACACCTTC. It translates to CASSLVALPDYGYTF.

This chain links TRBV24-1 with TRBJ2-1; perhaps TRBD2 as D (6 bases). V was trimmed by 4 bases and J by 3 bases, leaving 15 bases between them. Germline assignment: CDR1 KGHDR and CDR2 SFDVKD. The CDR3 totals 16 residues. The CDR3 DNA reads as TGTGCCACCAGTGAACGTGCAAAAGCGGGCTACAATGAGCAGTTCTTC. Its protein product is CATSERAKAGYNEQFF.

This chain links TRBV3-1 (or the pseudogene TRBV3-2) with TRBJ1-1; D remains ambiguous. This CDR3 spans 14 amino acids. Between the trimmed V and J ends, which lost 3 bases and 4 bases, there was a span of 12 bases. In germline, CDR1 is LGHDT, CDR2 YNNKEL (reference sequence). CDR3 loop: CASSQGPASTEAFF. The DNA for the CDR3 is TGTGCCAGCAGCCAGGGCCCCGCGAGCACTGAAGCTTTCTTT.

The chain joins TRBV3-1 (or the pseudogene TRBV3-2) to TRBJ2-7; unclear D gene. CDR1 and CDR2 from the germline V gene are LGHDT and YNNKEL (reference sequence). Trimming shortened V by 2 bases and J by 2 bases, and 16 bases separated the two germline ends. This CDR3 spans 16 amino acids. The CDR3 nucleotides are TGTGCCAGCAGCCAATCACTTTTGGGATACACCTACGAGCAGTACTTC. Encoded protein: CASSQSLLGYTYEQYF.

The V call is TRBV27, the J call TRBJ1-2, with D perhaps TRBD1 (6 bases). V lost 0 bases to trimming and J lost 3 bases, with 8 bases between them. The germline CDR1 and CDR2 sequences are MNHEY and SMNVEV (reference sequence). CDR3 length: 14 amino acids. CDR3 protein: CASSLSRQDYGYTF. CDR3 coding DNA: TGTGCCAGCAGTTTATCGAGACAGGACTATGGCTACACCTTC.

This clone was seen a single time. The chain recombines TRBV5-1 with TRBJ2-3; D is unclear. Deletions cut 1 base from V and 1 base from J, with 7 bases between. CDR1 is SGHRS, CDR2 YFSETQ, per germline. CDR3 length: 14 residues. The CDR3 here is CASSLLDGTDTQYF. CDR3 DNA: TGCGCCAGCAGCTTGTTAGACGGCACAGATACGCAGTATTTT.

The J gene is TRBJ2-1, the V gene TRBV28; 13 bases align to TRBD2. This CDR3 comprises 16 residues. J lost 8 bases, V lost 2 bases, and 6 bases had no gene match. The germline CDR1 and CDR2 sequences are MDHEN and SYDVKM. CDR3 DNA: TGTGCCAGCAGTTTAGGGGGACTAGCGGGACGCCATGAGCAGTTCTTC. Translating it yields CASSLGGLAGRHEQFF.

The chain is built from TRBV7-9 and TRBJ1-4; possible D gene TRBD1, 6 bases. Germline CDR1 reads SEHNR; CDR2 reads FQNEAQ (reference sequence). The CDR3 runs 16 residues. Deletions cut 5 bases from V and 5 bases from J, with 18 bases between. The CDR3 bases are TGTGCCAGCAGCGCAACCTTGTGGACAGAGAATGAAAAACTGTTTTTT. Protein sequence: CASSATLWTENEKLFF. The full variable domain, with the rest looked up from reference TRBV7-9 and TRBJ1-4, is DTGVSQNPRHKITKRGQNVTFRCDPISEHNRLYWYRQTLGQGPEFLTYFQNEAQLEKSRLLSDRFSAERPKGSFSTLEIQRTEQGDSAMYLCASSATLWTENEKLFFGSGTQLSVL.

In nucleotides, the CDR3 is TGTGCCATCAGTGAGTCGCCCCCCTACGAGCAGTACTTC. Its translation is CAISESPPYEQYF. The chain carries TRBV10-3 and TRBJ2-7, with no clear D. Between the trimmed V and J ends, which lost 0 bases and 2 bases, there was a span of 5 bases. CDR1 ENHRY and CDR2 SYGVKD come from the germline V gene. The length of the CDR3 is 13 residues.